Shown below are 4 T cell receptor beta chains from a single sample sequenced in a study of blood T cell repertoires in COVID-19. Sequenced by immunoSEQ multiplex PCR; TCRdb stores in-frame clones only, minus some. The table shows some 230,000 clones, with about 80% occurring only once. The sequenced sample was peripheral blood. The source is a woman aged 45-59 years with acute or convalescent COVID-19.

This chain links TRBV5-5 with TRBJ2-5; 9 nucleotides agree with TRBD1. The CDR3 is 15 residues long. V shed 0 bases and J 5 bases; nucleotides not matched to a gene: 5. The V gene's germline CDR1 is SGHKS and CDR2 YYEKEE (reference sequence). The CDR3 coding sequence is TGTGCCAGCAGCTTGGTGACAGGGGGTGTGGAGACCCAGTACTTC. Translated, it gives CASSLVTGGVETQYF.

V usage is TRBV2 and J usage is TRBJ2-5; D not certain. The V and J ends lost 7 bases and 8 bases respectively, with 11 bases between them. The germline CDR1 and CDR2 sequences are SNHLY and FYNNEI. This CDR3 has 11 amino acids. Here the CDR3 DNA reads TGTGCCAGCACCCTTAGTCGAACCCAGTACTTC. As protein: CASTLSRTQYF.

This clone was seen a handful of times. The CDR3, as DNA: TGCAGCGTTGAAGATCTCGACGGGTTGAACACTGAAGCTTTCTTT. Its protein product is CSVEDLDGLNTEAFF. The chain carries TRBV29-1 and TRBJ1-1; no clear D. The CDR3 is made up of 15 amino acids. Trimming stripped 0 bases from V and 0 bases from J, with 11 bases between. Germline loops: CDR1 SQVTM, CDR2 ANQGSEA.

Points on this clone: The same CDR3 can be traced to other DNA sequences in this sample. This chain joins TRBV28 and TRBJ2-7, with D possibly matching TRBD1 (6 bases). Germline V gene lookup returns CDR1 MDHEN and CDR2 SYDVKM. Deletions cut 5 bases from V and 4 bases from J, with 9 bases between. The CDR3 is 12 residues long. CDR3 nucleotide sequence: TGTGCCAGCAGTCTCACAGGGTACGAGCAGTACTTC. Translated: CASSLTGYEQYF.